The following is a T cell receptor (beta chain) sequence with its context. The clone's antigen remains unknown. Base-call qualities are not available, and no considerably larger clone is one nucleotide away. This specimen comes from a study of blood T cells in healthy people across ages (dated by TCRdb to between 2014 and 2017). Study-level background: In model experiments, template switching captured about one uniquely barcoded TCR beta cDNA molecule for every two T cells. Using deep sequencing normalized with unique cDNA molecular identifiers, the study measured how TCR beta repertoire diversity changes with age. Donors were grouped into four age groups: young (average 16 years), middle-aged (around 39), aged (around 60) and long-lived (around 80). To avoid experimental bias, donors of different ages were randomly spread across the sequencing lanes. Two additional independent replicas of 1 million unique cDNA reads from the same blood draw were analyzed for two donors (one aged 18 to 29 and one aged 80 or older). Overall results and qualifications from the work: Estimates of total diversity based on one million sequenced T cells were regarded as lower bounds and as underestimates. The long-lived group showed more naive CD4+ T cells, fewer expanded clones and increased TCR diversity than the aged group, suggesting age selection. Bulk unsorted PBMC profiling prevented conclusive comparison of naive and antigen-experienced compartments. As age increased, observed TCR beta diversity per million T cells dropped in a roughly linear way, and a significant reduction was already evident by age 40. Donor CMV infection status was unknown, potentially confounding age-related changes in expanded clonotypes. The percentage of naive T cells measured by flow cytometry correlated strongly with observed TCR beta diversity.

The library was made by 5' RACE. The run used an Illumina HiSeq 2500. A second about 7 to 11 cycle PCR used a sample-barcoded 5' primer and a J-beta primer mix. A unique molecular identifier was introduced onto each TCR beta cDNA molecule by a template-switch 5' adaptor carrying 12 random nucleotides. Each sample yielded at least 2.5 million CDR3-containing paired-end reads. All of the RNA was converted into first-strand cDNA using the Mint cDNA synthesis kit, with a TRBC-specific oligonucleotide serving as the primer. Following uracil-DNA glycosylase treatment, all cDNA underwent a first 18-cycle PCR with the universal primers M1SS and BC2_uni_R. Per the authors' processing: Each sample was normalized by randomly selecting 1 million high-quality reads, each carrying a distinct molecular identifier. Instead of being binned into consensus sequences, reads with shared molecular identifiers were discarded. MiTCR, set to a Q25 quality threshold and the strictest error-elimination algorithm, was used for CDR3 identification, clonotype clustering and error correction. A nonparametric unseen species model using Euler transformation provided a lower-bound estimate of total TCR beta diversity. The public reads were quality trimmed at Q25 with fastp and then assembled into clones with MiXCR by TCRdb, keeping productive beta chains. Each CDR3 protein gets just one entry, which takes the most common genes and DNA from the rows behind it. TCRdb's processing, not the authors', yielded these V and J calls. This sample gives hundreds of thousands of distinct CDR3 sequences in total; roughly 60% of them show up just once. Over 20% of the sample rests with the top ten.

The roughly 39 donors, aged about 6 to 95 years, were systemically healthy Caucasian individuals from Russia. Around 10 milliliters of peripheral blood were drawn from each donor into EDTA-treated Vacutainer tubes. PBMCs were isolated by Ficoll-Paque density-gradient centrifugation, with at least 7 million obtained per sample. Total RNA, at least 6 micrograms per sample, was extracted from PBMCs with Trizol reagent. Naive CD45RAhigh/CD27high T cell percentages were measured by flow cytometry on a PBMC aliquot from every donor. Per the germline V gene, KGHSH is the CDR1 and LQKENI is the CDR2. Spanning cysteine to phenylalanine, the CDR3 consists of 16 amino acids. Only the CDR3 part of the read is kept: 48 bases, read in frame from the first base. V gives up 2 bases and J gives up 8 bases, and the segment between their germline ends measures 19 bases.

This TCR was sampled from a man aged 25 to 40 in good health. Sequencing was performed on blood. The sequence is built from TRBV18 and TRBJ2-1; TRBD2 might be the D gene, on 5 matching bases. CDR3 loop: CASSPTLSSGYDEQFF. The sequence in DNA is TGTGCCAGCTCACCAACGCTTAGCTCGGGGTACGATGAGCAGTTCTTC.